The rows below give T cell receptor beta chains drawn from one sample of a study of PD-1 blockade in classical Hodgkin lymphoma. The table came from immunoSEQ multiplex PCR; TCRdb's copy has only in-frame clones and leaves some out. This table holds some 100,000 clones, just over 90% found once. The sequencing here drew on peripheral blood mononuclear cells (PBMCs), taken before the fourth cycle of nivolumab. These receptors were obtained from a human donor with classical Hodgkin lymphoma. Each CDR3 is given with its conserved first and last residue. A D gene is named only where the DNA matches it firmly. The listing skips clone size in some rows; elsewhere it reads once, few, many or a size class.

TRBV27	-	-	CASSFVADPYEQYF
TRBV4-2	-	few	CASSQAEQEVYGYTF
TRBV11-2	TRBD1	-	CASSSGQGIEKLFF
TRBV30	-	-	CAWREAVRTEAFF
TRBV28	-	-	CASTPPGSYYNSPLHF
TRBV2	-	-	CASREKASPLHF
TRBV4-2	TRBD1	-	CASSPPGQALNTEAFF
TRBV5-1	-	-	CASLRDSVNSEQFF
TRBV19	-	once	CASSIAGVQPQHF
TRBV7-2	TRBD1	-	CASSFPKDRGNGEQYF
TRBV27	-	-	CASSFSGTIDSNQPQHF
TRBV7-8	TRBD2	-	CASSLPSSGGGDLYEQYF
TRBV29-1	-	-	CSARSTGTFASYTF
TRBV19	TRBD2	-	CASSIRPSGTRPGETQYF
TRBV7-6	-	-	CASSLGPLALNYGYTF
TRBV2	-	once	CASSEGPGNTYEQYF
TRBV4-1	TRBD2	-	CASSQPTSGRDYEQYF
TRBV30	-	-	CAWRRENGGTQYF
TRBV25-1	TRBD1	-	CASSLDRGRGEQYF
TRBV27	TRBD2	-	CASSFMGGSRDEQFF
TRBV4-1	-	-	CASSQDPGLGTDTQYF
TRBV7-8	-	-	CASSSPLPNTGELFF
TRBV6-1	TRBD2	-	CASSEGLAGEETQYF
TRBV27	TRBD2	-	CASSHPGLAGGPDTQYF
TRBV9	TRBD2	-	CASSRGASGRLRTDTQYF
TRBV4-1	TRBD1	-	CASSHERQGAVSGANVLTF
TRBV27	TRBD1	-	CASRRYRGQGIDYEQYF
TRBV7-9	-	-	CASSLGAGTEAFF
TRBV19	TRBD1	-	CASSTSDRDVYEQYF
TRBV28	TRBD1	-	CASRDRTGRGEQFF
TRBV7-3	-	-	CASSLTFFGTQYF
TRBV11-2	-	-	CASSKAAVGTDTQYF
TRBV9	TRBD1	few	CASSETGIITEAFF
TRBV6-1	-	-	CASSETIATNEKLFF
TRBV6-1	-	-	CASSESGAGERNTEAFF
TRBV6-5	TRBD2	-	CASSYSVREAHYEQYF
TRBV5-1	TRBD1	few	CASSFGQENSEAFF
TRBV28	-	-	CATDRGEGSYGYTF
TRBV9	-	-	CASSVQGDNEQFF
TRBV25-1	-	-	CASSERGGKLFF
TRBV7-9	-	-	CASSLAVSSYNEQFF
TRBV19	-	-	CASSRSGQAYEQYF
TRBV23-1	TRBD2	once	CASSQGISGRAKRDEQYF
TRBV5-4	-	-	CASSSRREGGETQYF
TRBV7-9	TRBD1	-	CASSFLPGQGTLGYTF
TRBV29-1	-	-	CSAPVGGTPSRSEQFF
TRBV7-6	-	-	CASSLRRDSYEQYF
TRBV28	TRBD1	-	CASLPPGQGVLHEQYF
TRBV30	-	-	CAWSVDRTAYEQYF
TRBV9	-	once	CASSVSGGETQYF
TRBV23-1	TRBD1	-	CASSQSLQGAPTGANVLTF
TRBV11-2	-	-	CASSSTGTGFGYTF
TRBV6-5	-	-	CASRLEGQYNEQFF
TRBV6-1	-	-	CASSEAGGLHQPQHF
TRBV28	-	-	CASSMTQEYNEQFF